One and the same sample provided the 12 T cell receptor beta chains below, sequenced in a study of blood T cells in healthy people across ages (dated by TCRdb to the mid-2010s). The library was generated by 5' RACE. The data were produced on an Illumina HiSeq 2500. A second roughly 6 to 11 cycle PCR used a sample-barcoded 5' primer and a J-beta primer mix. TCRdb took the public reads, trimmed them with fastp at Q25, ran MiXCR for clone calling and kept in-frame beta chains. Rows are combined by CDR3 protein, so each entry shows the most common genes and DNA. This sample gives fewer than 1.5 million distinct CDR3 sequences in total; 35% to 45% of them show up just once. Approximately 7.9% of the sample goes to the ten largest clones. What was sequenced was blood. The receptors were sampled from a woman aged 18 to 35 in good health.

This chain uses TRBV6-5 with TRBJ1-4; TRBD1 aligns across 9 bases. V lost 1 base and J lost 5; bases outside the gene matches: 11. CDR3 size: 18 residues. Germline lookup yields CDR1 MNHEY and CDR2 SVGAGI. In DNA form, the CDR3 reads TGTGCCAGCAGTTACTTGGGGCCTCCGGGACAGGGAAATGAAAAACTGTTTTTT. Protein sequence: CASSYLGPPGQGNEKLFF.

CDR3 amino acids: CASSQDKGREGNTIYF. CDR3 nucleotides: TGTGCCAGCAGCCAAGACAAGGGGCGAGAGGGAAACACCATATATTTT. This rearrangement joins TRBV3-1 to TRBJ1-3, with TRBD1 as a possible D gene (5 bases). The germline gives CDR1 LGHDT, CDR2 YNNKEL (reference sequence). V was shortened by 0 bases and J by 4 bases, with 13 bases between the two germline ends. The CDR3 is made up of 16 amino acids.

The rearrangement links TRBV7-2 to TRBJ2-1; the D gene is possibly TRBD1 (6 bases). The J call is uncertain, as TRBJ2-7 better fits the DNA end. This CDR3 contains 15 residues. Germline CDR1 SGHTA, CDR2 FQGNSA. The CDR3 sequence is CASSPSQGSYNEQYF. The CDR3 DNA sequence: TGTGCCAGCAGCCCCTCTCAGGGGTCCTACAATGAGCAGTACTTC.

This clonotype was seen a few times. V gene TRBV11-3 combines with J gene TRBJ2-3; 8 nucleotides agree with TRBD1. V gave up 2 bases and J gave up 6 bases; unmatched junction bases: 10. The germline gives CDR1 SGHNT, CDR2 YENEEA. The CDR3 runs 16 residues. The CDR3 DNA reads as TGTGCCAGCAGCTTACAGTTTACAGGGGGATCCGATACGCAGTATTTT. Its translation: CASSLQFTGGSDTQYF.

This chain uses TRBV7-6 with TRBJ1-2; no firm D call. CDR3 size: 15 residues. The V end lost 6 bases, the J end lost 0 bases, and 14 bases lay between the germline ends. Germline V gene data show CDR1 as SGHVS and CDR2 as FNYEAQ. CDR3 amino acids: CASRGSALANYGYTF. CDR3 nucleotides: TGTGCCAGCAGGGGTTCGGCGTTGGCTAACTATGGCTACACCTTC.

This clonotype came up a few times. The CDR3 DNA sequence: TGCAGCGTCCCCGGACAGGGAAGGGGCGGGGAGCTGTTTTTT. Its translation is CSVPGQGRGGELFF. This chain connects TRBV29-1 to TRBJ2-2, with 8 nucleotides matching TRBD1. Germline V gene lookup returns CDR1 SQVTM and CDR2 ANQGSEA. CDR3 length: 14 amino acids. After removal of 6 bases from V and 7 bases from J, the junction contained 10 bases not matched to a gene.

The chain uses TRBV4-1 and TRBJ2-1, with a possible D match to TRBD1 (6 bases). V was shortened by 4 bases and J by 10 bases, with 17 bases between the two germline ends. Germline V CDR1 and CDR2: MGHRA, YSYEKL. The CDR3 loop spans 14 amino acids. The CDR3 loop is CASSPGQSSYEQFF. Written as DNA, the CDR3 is TGCGCCAGCAGCCCCGGACAGAGCTCCTACGAGCAGTTCTTC.

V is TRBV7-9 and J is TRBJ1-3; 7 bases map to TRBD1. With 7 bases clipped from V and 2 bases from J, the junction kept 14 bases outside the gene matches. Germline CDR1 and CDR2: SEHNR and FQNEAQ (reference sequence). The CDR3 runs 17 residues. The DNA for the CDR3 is TGTGCCAGCACCAAAACTCTTAAGGGGGCCCCTGGAAACACCATATATTTT. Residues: CASTKTLKGAPGNTIYF.

As DNA, the CDR3 is TGCAGTGCTAGAGATCAGCGGGGGGGTCCGTTCTTC. Translated: CSARDQRGGPFF. The rearrangement uses TRBV20-1 and TRBJ2-1; 10 positions agree with TRBD2. With 0 bases clipped from V and 15 bases from J, the junction kept 5 bases outside the gene matches. There are 12 residues in the CDR3. The germline V gene has CDR1 DFQATT and CDR2 SNEGSKA (reference sequence).

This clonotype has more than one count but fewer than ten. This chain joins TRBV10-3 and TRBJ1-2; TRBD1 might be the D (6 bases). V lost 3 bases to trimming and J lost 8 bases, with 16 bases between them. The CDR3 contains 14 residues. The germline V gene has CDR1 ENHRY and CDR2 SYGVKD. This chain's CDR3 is CAISDGGQGGGYTF. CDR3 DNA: TGTGCCATCAGTGACGGGGGGCAGGGTGGCGGCTACACCTTC.

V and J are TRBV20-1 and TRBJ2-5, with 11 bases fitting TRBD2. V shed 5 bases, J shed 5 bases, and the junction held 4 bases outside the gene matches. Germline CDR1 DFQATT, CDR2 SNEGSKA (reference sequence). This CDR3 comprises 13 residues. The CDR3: CSARLAGLETQYF. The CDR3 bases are TGCAGTGCTCGACTAGCGGGACTGGAGACCCAGTACTTC.

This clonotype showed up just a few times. The CDR3 nucleotides are TGTGCCAGCAGTTTGTCCCTAGCGGGAGTGGAAGATACGCAGTATTTT. Protein sequence: CASSLSLAGVEDTQYF. The chain recombines TRBV12-3 or TRBV12-4 with TRBJ2-3, with TRBD2 matching over 10 bases. V shed 3 bases and J 5 bases; nucleotides not matched to a gene: 8. The CDR3 has 16 amino acids.